This T cell receptor (beta chain) was recorded in a study of preoperative IRX-2 immunotherapy in early breast cancer. Noted treatment: preoperative locoregional IRX-2 cytokine immunotherapy. Preoperative locoregional IRX-2 cytokine immunotherapy was tested in the phase Ib source study. This table comes from immunoSEQ multiplex PCR, and its TCRdb copy is limited to in-frame clones, with some not included. The table has roughly 23,000 clones, around 87% seen once; the top ten hold 9% to 10%. This sequence was found in a human donor with breast cancer. The starting material was tumor tissue, obtained after IRX-2 immunotherapy.

CDR3 in DNA: TGTGCCTGGAGTCCTGGAGGGTTGGGAGCTTTCTTT. The encoded protein is CAWSPGGLGAFF. The rearrangement joins TRBV30 to TRBJ1-1; D is unresolved. There are 12 residues in the CDR3. The germline gives CDR1 GTSNPN, CDR2 SVGIG (reference sequence). The V gene lost 2 bases and the J gene lost 10 bases, with 14 bases spanning the gap.